This T cell receptor beta chain was profiled in a study of regulatory T cells in long-lasting Graves disease. Background on the study: Graves' cases, newly diagnosed, had used antithyroid drugs under 3 months.

This sample's time point: newly diagnosed GD, antithyroid drugs for less than 3 months. With RNA extracted from PBMCs as input, the TCR library was made. Graves' disease diagnosis used American Thyroid Association guidelines. About 9.1 milliliters of peripheral blood went into EDTA tubes. Libraries of TCR beta came from iRepertoire HTBI primers plus Arm-PCR of CDR3 regions. Each CDR3 protein is one row after TCRdb ran MiXCR on the multiplex PCR reads. The sample holds roughly 420,000 distinct CDR3 sequences, about a sixth seen once. V lost 4 bases to trimming and J lost 3 bases; unmatched junction nucleotides: 3. The CDR3 consists of 14 residues. CDR1 MDHEN and CDR2 SYDVKM come from the germline V gene. The same data also contributed to another study, on T cells in Graves' hyperthyroidism and ophthalmopathy. This second study says: Initially, a first-round RT-PCR of the TCR CDR3 employed the HTBI primer set.

The TCR comes from a woman aged 25-40 years with Graves disease. The source material was peripheral blood mononuclear cells (PBMCs), sampled at new diagnosis, from a patient treated with antithyroid drugs. This chain links TRBV28 with TRBJ2-1; TRBD2 matches 7 bases. The CDR3 region is CASSWLAVYNEQFF. The CDR3 coding sequence is TGTGCCAGCAGTTGGCTAGCGGTCTACAATGAGCAGTTCTTC. The entire variable domain, with the rest obtained from reference TRBV28 and TRBJ2-1, is as follows: DVKVTQSSRYLVKRTGEKVFLECVQDMDHENMFWYRQDPGLGLRLIYFSYDVKMKEKGDIPEGYSVSREKKERFSLILESASTNQTSMYLCASSWLAVYNEQFFGPGTRLTVL.